Listed here is a single T cell receptor beta chain. Its antigen is unidentified. The CDR3 has 16 residues. Trimming removed 4 bases at V and 4 bases at J, with 18 bases between. Germline assignment: CDR1 PRHDT and CDR2 FYEKMQ (reference sequence). These data originate in a study of Ad26.COV2.S vaccination and SARS-CoV-2 variants. Study context: Intramuscularly, Ad26.COV2.S was given either once or twice, 56 days apart.

Study results and caveats: Researchers reported similar non-spike TCR breadth in vaccine and placebo recipients.

Using immunoSEQ multiplex PCR, the repertoire was profiled, and TCRdb retains in-frame clones only, with some absent. The data hold about 350,000 clones, with 75% to 90% observed a single time. The sample's treatment: over 15 received Ad26.COV2.S at low or high dose, single or two shots; a few received placebo; per-sample allocation not given. Sampling was performed 63 days after the first vaccine or placebo injection. This TCR was recovered from a person between 18 and 60 years old who received the Ad26.COV2.S COVID-19 vaccine or a placebo. The rearrangement joins TRBV13 to TRBJ2-3; D call uncertain. The starting material was peripheral blood, obtained in a trial of Ad26.COV2.S vaccine versus placebo. The CDR3 DNA is TGTGCCAGCAGCTCCGCTGGGGTCCGAGCAGCAGATACGCAGTATTTT. It yields the protein CASSSAGVRAADTQYF.